This T cell receptor beta chain came from a study of T cell changes during pregnancy in multiple sclerosis (dated by TCRdb to about 2019). For context, the study as a whole: The study examined how the T cell repertoire changed over the course of pregnancy in women with multiple sclerosis.

This clone has a single count. Its antigen target is currently unknown. Base-call qualities are not available, and no considerably larger clone is one nucleotide away. The germline V gene gives CDR1 as SGHTA and CDR2 as FQGNSA. The germline V end is reduced by 0 bases and the J end by 4 bases; junction bases left unmatched: 7. Including cysteine and phenylalanine, the CDR3 has 16 amino acids. The sequence is cut down to CDR3 DNA, 48 bases in frame from base 1. To prepare the library, the immunoSEQ multiplex PCR assay was applied. TCRdb carries this immuneACCESS record with in-frame sequences only. Its versions omit some clonotypes, under half of them owing to an unresolved V gene in the studies checked, with the rest unexplained. The sample table records about 100,000 clones; around 93% of these occur just once. The leading ten clones occupy 0.99% of the sample.

The sample here was peripheral blood, taken after pregnancy. The origin of this receptor is a female donor with multiple sclerosis, enrolled in a pregnancy study. The receptor chain draws on TRBV7-2 and TRBJ1-2, and 8 junction bases match TRBD1. The CDR3 protein is CASSLAGLTGGYGYTF. The nucleotide sequence reads as follows: TGTGCCAGCAGCTTAGCGGGCCTTACAGGGGGCTATGGCTACACCTTC.